The 31 T cell receptor beta chains below were found in one sample sequenced in a study of blood T cell repertoires in COVID-19. The table came from immunoSEQ multiplex PCR; TCRdb's copy has only in-frame clones and leaves some out. Among 180,000 or so clones listed, roughly 86% were seen once. What was sequenced was PBMCs or T cells enriched from blood (not recorded which). All receptors come from a woman aged 30 to 39 who had recovered from COVID-19.

V usage is TRBV5-1 and J usage is TRBJ2-1; 9 bases fit TRBD2. CDR3 length: 15 amino acids. Trimming took 1 base from V and 5 from J; bases not matched to a gene: 4. CDR1 and CDR2 from the germline V gene are SGHRS and YFSETQ. Here the CDR3 DNA reads TGCGCCAGCAGCTTGATGACTAGCGGCAACAATGAGCAGTTCTTC. Protein: CASSLMTSGNNEQFF.

The DNA of the CDR3 is TGCGCCAGCAGTGAGCAAATCAGTACCTATAATTCACCCCTCCACTTT. Amino acid sequence: CASSEQISTYNSPLHF. The gene calls are TRBV10-1 and TRBJ1-6, with D unresolved. This CDR3 spans 16 amino acids. Per germline, CDR1 WNHNN and CDR2 SYGVQD (reference sequence). V dropped 2 bases and J dropped 2 bases, with 10 bases sitting between them.

This clone came up once. The genes are TRBV2 and TRBJ2-3; TRBD2 agrees at 10 bases. Germline values: CDR1 SNHLY, CDR2 FYNNEI. J gave up 0 bases and V 7 bases, and 1 base lay outside the gene matches. The CDR3 extends over 14 amino acids. CDR3 nucleotides: TGTGCCAGCAAGACTAGCGGGAGCACAGATACGCAGTATTTT. Translating gives CASKTSGSTDTQYF.

J is TRBJ1-1 and V is TRBV7-8; 7 bases line up with TRBD1. This CDR3 spans 16 amino acids. Germline CDR1 is SGHVS and CDR2 is FQNEAQ. With 2 bases clipped from V and 2 bases from J, the junction kept 8 bases outside the gene matches. The CDR3 coding sequence is TGTGCCAGCAGCTTATCATGGGGGACAGTTAACACTGAAGCTTTCTTT. This translates into CASSLSWGTVNTEAFF.

This clone has a single count. The V call is TRBV5-4, the J call TRBJ2-1; no firm D call. V lost 2 bases to trimming and J lost 3 bases, with 15 bases between them. The CDR3 is made up of 16 amino acids. CDR1 is SGHNT, CDR2 YYREEE, per germline (reference sequence). CDR3 in amino acids: CASSFYQRLNYNEQFF. For the CDR3, the DNA is TGTGCCAGCAGCTTCTATCAGCGACTCAACTACAATGAGCAGTTCTTC. Together with reference TRBV5-4 and TRBJ2-1, the CDR3 gives the full variable domain: ETGVTQSPTHLIKTRGQQVTLRCSSQSGHNTVSWYQQALGQGPQFIFQYYREEENGRGNFPPRFSGLQFPNYSSELNVNALELDDSALYLCASSFYQRLNYNEQFFGPGTRLTVL.

V and J are TRBV6-5 and TRBJ2-7; a weak D match, TRBD2 (5 bases). Germline CDR1 reads MNHEY; CDR2 reads SVGAGI. The CDR3 sequence is 11 residues long. Trimming pared 9 bases from V and 4 bases from J, leaving 10 bases between. CDR3 amino acids: CASSRGYEQYF. The CDR3 DNA is TGTGCCAGTTCCCGGGGTTACGAGCAGTACTTC.

V and J are TRBV19 and TRBJ2-7; TRBD2 matches at 11 bases. The V gene's germline CDR1 is LNHDA and CDR2 SQIVND (reference sequence). V lost 7 bases, J lost 0 bases, and 5 bases stayed unmatched. The CDR3 extends over 15 amino acids. CDR3 region: CASKTSGGLSYEQYF. In DNA, the CDR3 is TGTGCCAGTAAAACTAGCGGGGGCCTCTCCTACGAGCAGTACTTC.

The rearrangement uses TRBV19 and TRBJ2-7; tentatively, D is TRBD1 (6 bases). The CDR3 is 16 residues long. V dropped 1 base and J dropped 1 base, with 14 bases sitting between them. Germline V gives CDR1 LNHDA, CDR2 SQIVND (reference sequence). DNA of the CDR3: TGTGCCAGTAGTATAGGTTCACAGGGCGGGTCCTACGAGCAGTACTTC. Its translation is CASSIGSQGGSYEQYF.

The V and J genes are TRBV3-1 (or the pseudogene TRBV3-2) and TRBJ2-7, with a possible D match to TRBD1 (5 bases). The CDR3 spans 14 residues. Trimming removed 6 bases at V and 5 bases at J, with 17 bases between. Germline values: CDR1 LGHDT, CDR2 YNNKEL (reference sequence). The CDR3 loop reads CASSVGQGAHEQYF. Written as DNA, the CDR3 is TGTGCCAGCAGTGTCGGACAAGGTGCCCACGAGCAGTACTTC.

The chain has TRBV3-1 (or the pseudogene TRBV3-2) and TRBJ2-1, with 9 bases identical to TRBD2. From germline, CDR1 is LGHDT and CDR2 YNNKEL (reference sequence). The CDR3 extends over 18 amino acids. With 0 bases clipped from V and 0 bases from J, the junction kept 6 bases outside the gene matches. CDR3 DNA sequence: TGTGCCAGCAGCCAAGAGATCGTAGCGGGGGACTCCTACAATGAGCAGTTCTTC. Amino acids: CASSQEIVAGDSYNEQFF.

The chain has TRBV18 and TRBJ2-2, with 8 bases fitting TRBD2. The CDR3 extends over 15 amino acids. Germline values: CDR1 KGHSH, CDR2 LQKENI. With 4 bases clipped from V and 3 bases from J, the junction kept 4 bases outside the gene matches. The CDR3 DNA follows: TGTGCCAGCTCACAAGGGACTAGAGACACCGGGGAGCTGTTTTTT. Translating it yields CASSQGTRDTGELFF.

This chain uses TRBV6-5 with TRBJ2-2, with 7 bases lining up with TRBD1. V was pared by 6 bases and J by 4 bases, with 8 bases of the junction left unmatched. Germline V gene sequence: CDR1 MNHEY, CDR2 SVGAGI. The CDR3 spans 15 residues. The CDR3: CASSWTGEGTGELFF. In nucleotides, the CDR3 is TGTGCCAGCAGCTGGACAGGTGAAGGCACCGGGGAGCTGTTTTTT.

The rearrangement joins TRBV5-1 to TRBJ1-1; possible D gene TRBD1, 6 bases. V was cut by 0 bases and J by 3 bases, with 12 bases left in between. Germline CDR1 and CDR2: SGHRS and YFSETQ. The CDR3 extends over 15 amino acids. In DNA, the CDR3 is TGCGCCAGCAGCTTGGAAGGGGGAGGGGACACTGAAGCTTTCTTT. Protein sequence: CASSLEGGGDTEAFF.

The chain has TRBV5-5 and TRBJ2-1; D unresolved. The CDR3 sequence is 12 residues long. The V end lost 0 bases, the J end lost 16 bases, and 14 bases lay between the germline ends. The V gene's germline CDR1 is SGHKS and CDR2 YYEKEE (reference sequence). CDR3 DNA: TGTGCCAGCAGCTTGGAGGTAGCCACAAGATTCTTC. It specifies CASSLEVATRFF.

The V gene is TRBV11-2, the J gene TRBJ2-1, with a tentative D call TRBD2 (6 bases). V dropped 6 bases and J dropped 2 bases, with 20 bases sitting between them. The CDR3 loop spans 17 amino acids. Per the germline V gene, CDR1 is SGHAT and CDR2 is FQNNGV. Here the CDR3 reads CASSFVSGLGTYNEQFF. The CDR3 DNA is TGTGCCAGCAGTTTCGTTTCGGGACTCGGCACCTACAATGAGCAGTTCTTC.

The CDR3 region is CASSRLAGNYNEQFF. Here the CDR3 DNA reads TGTGCCAGCAGCCGACTAGCGGGTAATTACAATGAGCAGTTCTTC. This rearrangement joins TRBV28 to TRBJ2-1; TRBD2 agrees at 10 bases. Germline assignment: CDR1 MDHEN and CDR2 SYDVKM. Trimming at V came to 6 bases and at J to 4 bases, leaving 6 bases not matched to a gene. This CDR3 is 15 amino acids long.

The genes are TRBV28 and TRBJ1-2, with D maybe TRBD1 (6 bases). The V gene lost 5 bases and the J gene lost 7 bases, with 17 bases spanning the gap. CDR3 length equals 14 residues. CDR1 is MDHEN and CDR2 is SYDVKM in the germline V gene. The CDR3 sequence is CASSLVGGAGGYTF. In DNA form, the CDR3 reads TGTGCCAGCAGTCTCGTAGGGGGGGCGGGTGGCTACACCTTC.

The chain is built from TRBV4-1 and TRBJ2-5; 7 nucleotides match TRBD2. Germline values: CDR1 MGHRA, CDR2 YSYEKL. The CDR3 contains 13 residues. Losses at the gene ends were 5 bases for V and 7 bases for J; bases not matched to a gene: 7. The CDR3 DNA follows: TGCGCCAGCAGCTTGCTAGCGGAGGGGACCCAGTACTTC. This sequence encodes CASSLLAEGTQYF.

V usage is TRBV5-1 and J usage is TRBJ1-2; D is perhaps TRBD1 (6 bases). Germline lookup yields CDR1 SGHRS and CDR2 YFSETQ. This CDR3 is built from 15 residues. V lost 4 bases to trimming and J lost 2 bases, with 15 bases between them. The CDR3 coding sequence is TGCGCCAGCAGCCTGAATTTGCAGGGGAACTATGGCTACACCTTC. This codes for CASSLNLQGNYGYTF.

CDR3 sequence (DNA): TGCAGCGTTGACGGGACACCTACTAACTATGGCTACACCTTC. Its translation is CSVDGTPTNYGYTF. The chain is built from TRBV29-1 and TRBJ1-2; weak D call: TRBD1 (6 bases). Trimming cost V 3 bases and J 0 bases, with 11 bases left between them. The CDR3 length is 14 residues. Germline lookup yields CDR1 SQVTM and CDR2 ANQGSEA.

This chain connects TRBV3-1 (or the pseudogene TRBV3-2) to TRBJ1-4; TRBD1 matches 8 bases. Germline V gene data show CDR1 as LGHDT and CDR2 as YNNKEL (reference sequence). Trimming removed 1 base from V and 0 bases from J; junction bases left unmatched: 7. This CDR3 is built from 18 residues. For the CDR3, the DNA is TGTGCCAGCAGCCAAGCAGGGGGCGAATATCCAACTAATGAAAAACTGTTTTTT. This translates into CASSQAGGEYPTNEKLFF.

V is TRBV5-4 and J is TRBJ2-3, with D possibly TRBD2 on 5 matching bases. Germline values: CDR1 SGHNT, CDR2 YYREEE (reference sequence). V was shortened by 2 bases and J by 8 bases, with 21 bases between the two germline ends. The CDR3 covers 16 residues. The CDR3 protein is CASSFSLVSRPSTQYF. Written as DNA, the CDR3 is TGTGCCAGCAGCTTTTCACTAGTCAGCCGCCCCAGTACGCAGTATTTT. The complete variable domain, with remaining parts taken from reference TRBV5-4 and TRBJ2-3, reads ETGVTQSPTHLIKTRGQQVTLRCSSQSGHNTVSWYQQALGQGPQFIFQYYREEENGRGNFPPRFSGLQFPNYSSELNVNALELDDSALYLCASSFSLVSRPSTQYFGPGTRLTVL.

J is TRBJ1-2 and V is TRBV2, with D possibly matching TRBD1 (6 bases). The germline V gene encodes CDR1 SNHLY and CDR2 FYNNEI. This CDR3 comprises 15 residues. Trimming removed 4 bases at V and 4 bases at J, with 16 bases between. The CDR3 sequence is CASSGSTTGIYGYTF. The CDR3 DNA follows: TGTGCCAGCAGTGGATCCACTACAGGGATCTATGGCTACACCTTC.

This clone was observed a single time. This chain joins TRBV27 and TRBJ2-7, with TRBD1 matching 8 bases. Germline assignment: CDR1 MNHEY and CDR2 SMNVEV (reference sequence). Trimming took 9 bases from V and 3 from J; bases not matched to a gene: 16. The CDR3 is 16 residues long. The CDR3 sequence: CARGQGFPHTRYEQYF. CDR3 sequence (DNA): TGTGCCAGAGGACAGGGTTTCCCCCATACTCGCTACGAGCAGTACTTC.

The J gene is TRBJ2-5, the V gene TRBV28; TRBD1 aligns across 8 bases. The CDR3 runs 15 residues. Germline CDR1 is MDHEN and CDR2 is SYDVKM. V lost 7 bases, J lost 3 bases, and 10 bases stayed unmatched. CDR3 sequence reads: CASTTGDRSEETQYF. The CDR3, as DNA: TGTGCCAGCACCACTGGGGACAGGTCGGAAGAGACCCAGTACTTC.

This sequence joins TRBV27 and TRBJ1-5, with TRBD1 matching 9 bases. The germline gives CDR1 MNHEY, CDR2 SMNVEV (reference sequence). J lost 6 bases, V lost 3 bases, and 6 bases had no gene match. The CDR3 is 15 amino acids. CDR3 sequence reads: CASSFGTGNGQPQHF. The CDR3 region has the DNA TGTGCCAGCAGTTTTGGGACAGGGAACGGTCAGCCCCAGCATTTT.

This chain links TRBV21-1 with TRBJ1-1. TRBV21-1 is assigned pseudogene status. This CDR3 comprises 17 residues. The CDR3 reads CASSNGGEGPMGTEAFF. As DNA, the CDR3 is TGTGCCAGCAGCAACGGCGGAGAGGGCCCCATGGGCACTGAAGCTTTCTTT.

V and J are TRBV24-1 and TRBJ1-2; D is unresolved. The CDR3 is 13 amino acids. The ends were cut back, 4 bases at V and 2 bases at J, with 7 bases in the middle. Germline V lookup: CDR1 KGHDR, CDR2 SFDVKD. The CDR3 protein is CATSEVENYGYTF. The CDR3 DNA sequence: TGTGCCACCAGTGAGGTAGAAAACTATGGCTACACCTTC.

The chain recombines TRBV10-1 with TRBJ2-7, with a tentative D call TRBD2 (6 bases). CDR3 length: 15 residues. Trimming removed 0 bases from V and 8 bases from J, with 17 bases in between. The germline V gene has CDR1 WNHNN and CDR2 SYGVQD (reference sequence). CDR3 protein: CASSESGRGGLKQYF. In DNA form, the CDR3 reads TGCGCCAGCAGTGAGTCGGGGAGAGGAGGGTTGAAGCAGTACTTC.

This sequence joins TRBV12-3 or TRBV12-4 and TRBJ2-7; 8 bases are a match to TRBD2. V lost 6 bases and J lost 6; bases outside the gene matches: 7. The CDR3 is made up of 13 amino acids. The CDR3, as DNA: TGTGCCAGCAGCCCTGGACTAGCAGGCGAGCAGTACTTC. Translated: CASSPGLAGEQYF.

The V call is TRBV18, the J call TRBJ2-5; 7 nucleotides line up with TRBD1. The length of the CDR3 is 14 residues. The germline gives CDR1 KGHSH, CDR2 LQKENI. V lost 2 bases, J lost 3 bases, and 3 bases stayed unmatched. DNA for the CDR3: TGTGCCAGCTCACCAGAAACAGGGGAAGAGACCCAGTACTTC. Translating it yields CASSPETGEETQYF.